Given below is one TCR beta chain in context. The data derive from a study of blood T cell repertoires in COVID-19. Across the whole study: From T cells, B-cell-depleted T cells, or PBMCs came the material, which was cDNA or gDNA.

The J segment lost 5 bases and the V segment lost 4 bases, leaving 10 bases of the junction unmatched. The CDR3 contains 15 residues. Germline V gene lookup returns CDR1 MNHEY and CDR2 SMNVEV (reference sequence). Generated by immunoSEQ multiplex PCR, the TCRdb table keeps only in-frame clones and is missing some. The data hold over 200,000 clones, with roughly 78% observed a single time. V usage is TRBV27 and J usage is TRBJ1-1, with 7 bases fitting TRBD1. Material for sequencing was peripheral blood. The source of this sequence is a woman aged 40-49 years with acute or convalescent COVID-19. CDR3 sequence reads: CASSSWTGGWTEAFF. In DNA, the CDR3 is TGTGCCAGCAGTTCTTGGACAGGAGGTTGGACTGAAGCTTTCTTT.